Below, one T cell receptor beta chain is given with its context. Unique molecular identifiers were incorporated when the TCRbeta library was constructed. Each CDR3 protein is one row after TCRdb ran MiXCR on the PCR reads. In the table there are some 500,000 distinct CDR3 sequences, 30% to 35% of which are singletons. Looked up from germline, CDR1 is SGHTA and CDR2 is FQGNSA. V shed 5 bases and J shed 5 bases, with 18 bases lying between them. CDR3 length: 16 amino acids. These data come from a study of T-cell reconstitution after alpha-beta-depleted transplantation in children. This chain connects TRBV7-2 to TRBJ2-2, with TRBD2 as a possible D gene (5 bases). The sample consisted of PBMCs from the stem cell graft donor, taken from the stem cell graft. This TCR was recovered from a human donor who donated a stem cell graft to a child with aplastic anemia. In DNA form, the CDR3 reads TGTGCCAGCAGCCTCCCCGTCCGTTCGGGGACCGGGGAGCTGTTTTTT. Protein sequence: CASSLPVRSGTGELFF.